This T cell receptor (beta chain) emerged from a study of blood T cell repertoires in COVID-19. Across the whole study: The United States, Italy and Spain were the sources of the acute and convalescent COVID-19 samples. From T cells, B-cell-depleted T cells, or PBMCs came the material, which was cDNA or gDNA.

Trimming cost V 1 base and J 5 bases, with 14 bases left between them. The CDR3 covers 15 residues. Germline values: CDR1 KGHSH, CDR2 LQKENI. Original analysis: Amplified reference gene primers provided the basis for estimating nucleated cell counts. Measured with immunoSEQ multiplex PCR; TCRdb has only the in-frame clones, and not every one. V, J and clone size are those of that table, while D and trimming were read from the DNA. The sample has about 97,000 clones; about 91% are singletons. This receptor was obtained from a man aged 50-60 years with acute or convalescent COVID-19. Sequencing used peripheral blood. This chain links TRBV18 with TRBJ1-1; possibly TRBD1 for D (6 bases). The CDR3 bases are TGTGCCAGCTCACCACTAGTGACAGGCGAGACTGAAGCTTTCTTT. Amino acid sequence: CASSPLVTGETEAFF.